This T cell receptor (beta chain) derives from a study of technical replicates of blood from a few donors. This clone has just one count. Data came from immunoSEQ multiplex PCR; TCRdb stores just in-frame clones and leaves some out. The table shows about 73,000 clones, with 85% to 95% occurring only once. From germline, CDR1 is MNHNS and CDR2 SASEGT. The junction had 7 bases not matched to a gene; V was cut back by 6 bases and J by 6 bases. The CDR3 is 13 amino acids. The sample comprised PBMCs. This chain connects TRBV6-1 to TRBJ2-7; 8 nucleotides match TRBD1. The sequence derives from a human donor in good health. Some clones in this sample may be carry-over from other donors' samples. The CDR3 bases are TGTGCCAGCAGGCCGAGACAGGGGTCCGAGCAGTACTTC. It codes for CASRPRQGSEQYF.